The T cell receptor beta chain described here comes from a study of blood T cell repertoires in COVID-19. This clone occurred once. This CDR3 region has 15 residues. Germline loops: CDR1 SGHDT, CDR2 YYEEEE. The germline V and J ends were trimmed by 0 bases and 11 bases, with 20 bases remaining between them. Seattle cases were enrolled at active infection and followed longitudinally. Study processing details: Reference gene primer amplification yielded estimated nucleated cell counts. The method was immunoSEQ multiplex PCR; TCRdb's version includes in-frame clones alone and lacks a portion of them. D and trimming come from the DNA, and the V and J calls and clone size come from that table. The sample comprises a few hundred thousand clones, 87% of which are singletons, and 8.5% to 12% rests with the top ten.

The gene calls are TRBV5-6 and TRBJ1-1; D is possibly TRBD1 (5 bases). This receptor was obtained from a woman aged 25 to 39 with COVID-19, enrolled during active disease. The specimen was peripheral blood. DNA of the CDR3: TGTGCCAGCAGCTTGGTAGTCAGGGCCCCTTCTGCGGCTTTCTTT. Translation: CASSLVVRAPSAAFF.